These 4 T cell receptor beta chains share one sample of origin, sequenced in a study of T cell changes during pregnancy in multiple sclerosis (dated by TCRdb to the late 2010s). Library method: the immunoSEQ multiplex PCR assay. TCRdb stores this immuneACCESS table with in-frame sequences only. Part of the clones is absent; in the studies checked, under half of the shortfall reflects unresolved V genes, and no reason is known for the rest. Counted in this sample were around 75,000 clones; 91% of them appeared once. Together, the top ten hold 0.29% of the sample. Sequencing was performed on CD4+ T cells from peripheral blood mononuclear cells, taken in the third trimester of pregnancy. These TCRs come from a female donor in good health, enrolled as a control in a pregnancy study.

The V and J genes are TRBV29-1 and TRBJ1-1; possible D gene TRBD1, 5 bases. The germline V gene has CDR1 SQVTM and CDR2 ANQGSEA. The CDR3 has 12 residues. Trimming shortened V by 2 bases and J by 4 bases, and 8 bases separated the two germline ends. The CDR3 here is CSVERGPTEAFF. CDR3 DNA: TGCAGCGTTGAAAGGGGTCCCACTGAAGCTTTCTTT.

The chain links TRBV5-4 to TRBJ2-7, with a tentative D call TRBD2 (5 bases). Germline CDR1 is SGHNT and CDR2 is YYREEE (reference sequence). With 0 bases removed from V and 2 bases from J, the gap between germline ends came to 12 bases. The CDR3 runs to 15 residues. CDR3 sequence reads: CASSLGGSPTYEQYF. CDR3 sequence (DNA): TGTGCCAGCAGCTTGGGAGGGTCCCCCACCTACGAGCAGTACTTC.

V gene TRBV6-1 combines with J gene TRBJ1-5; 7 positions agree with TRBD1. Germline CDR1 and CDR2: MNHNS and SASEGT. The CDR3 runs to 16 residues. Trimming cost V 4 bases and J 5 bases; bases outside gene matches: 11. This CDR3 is CASSVSRVGTDQPQHF. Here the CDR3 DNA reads TGTGCCAGCAGTGTCTCCCGGGTGGGGACAGATCAGCCCCAGCATTTT.

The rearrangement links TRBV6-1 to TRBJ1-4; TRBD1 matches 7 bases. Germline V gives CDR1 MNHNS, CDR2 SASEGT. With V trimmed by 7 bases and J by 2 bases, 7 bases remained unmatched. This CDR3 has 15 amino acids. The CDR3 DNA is TGTGCCAGCACCCTTTCACAGGGGACTAATGAAAAACTGTTTTTT. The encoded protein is CASTLSQGTNEKLFF.